The 21 T cell receptor beta chains below come from one sample, sequenced in a study of blood T cell repertoires in COVID-19 (dated by TCRdb to 2018 to 2020). The library was obtained by the immunoSEQ multiplex PCR assay. What TCRdb holds here is the immuneACCESS table cut down to in-frame rearrangements. Part of the clones is not present; checked against another copy, under half of the missing clones reflect an unresolved V gene, and the others are unexplained. This sample gives roughly 440,000 clones in total; approximately 88% of them show up just once. Of the sample, approximately 12% is held by the ten largest clones. What was sequenced was peripheral blood. These receptors were collected from a woman in her forties or fifties with COVID-19, enrolled during active disease.

The V and J genes are TRBV6-5 and TRBJ2-3; 7 nucleotides match TRBD2. Per the germline V gene, CDR1 is MNHEY and CDR2 is SVGAGI. The CDR3 totals 13 residues. V shed 8 bases, J shed 1 base, and the junction held 3 bases outside the gene matches. CDR3 region: CASCRGGTDTQYF. Written as DNA, the CDR3 is TGTGCCAGCTGCCGGGGGGGCACAGATACGCAGTATTTT.

This rearrangement joins TRBV19 to TRBJ1-5; tentative D call: TRBD1 (5 bases). V was cut by 6 bases and J by 0 bases, with 12 bases left in between. Per germline, CDR1 LNHDA and CDR2 SQIVND (reference sequence). The CDR3 has 15 residues. The CDR3, as DNA: TGTGCCAGTAGGGTGGGGCAGTATAGCAATCAGCCCCAGCATTTT. Translation: CASRVGQYSNQPQHF.

The rearrangement links TRBV2 to TRBJ1-2; TRBD1 is a possible D gene (6 bases). Trimming shortened V by 7 bases and J by 6 bases, and 15 bases separated the two germline ends. The CDR3 has 13 residues. Germline CDR1 and CDR2: SNHLY and FYNNEI. The DNA of the CDR3 is TGTGCCAGCAACGAATGGGGGCCGGATGGCTACACCTTC. As protein: CASNEWGPDGYTF. Filled out from reference TRBV2 and TRBJ1-2, the complete variable domain reads EPEVTQTPSHQVTQMGQEVILRCVPISNHLYFYWYRQILGQKVEFLVSFYNNEISEKSEIFDDQFSVERPDGSNFTLKIRSTKLEDSAMYFCASNEWGPDGYTFGSGTRLTVV.

V and J are TRBV2 and TRBJ2-1; D perhaps matches TRBD2 (6 bases). V lost 3 bases, J lost 4 bases, and 10 bases lay in between. The CDR3 is 14 residues long. Germline V gives CDR1 SNHLY, CDR2 FYNNEI. This CDR3 is CASSEGGGYNEQFF. CDR3 coding DNA: TGTGCCAGCAGTGAGGGTGGGGGGTACAATGAGCAGTTCTTC.

This chain connects TRBV4-2 to TRBJ1-2; the D gene is possibly TRBD1 (5 bases). Trimming took off 0 bases at V and 7 bases at J, with 9 bases between the two ends. CDR1 and CDR2 (germline): LGHNA, YNFKEQ. This CDR3 contains 13 residues. DNA of the CDR3: TGTGCCAGCAGCCAAGAGCCGACAGTTGGCTACACCTTC. Translating it yields CASSQEPTVGYTF.

This chain links TRBV11-2 with TRBJ1-1; the D is unclear. Germline V CDR1 and CDR2: SGHAT, FQNNGV. Trimming took 1 base from V and 3 from J, leaving 12 bases between them. CDR3 length equals 15 residues. CDR3 in DNA: TGTGCCAGCAGCTTAGTCGGCAGCGGCCACACTGAAGCTTTCTTT. Its translation: CASSLVGSGHTEAFF.

This clone was counted a single time. The chain couples TRBV19 to TRBJ1-2; D not certain. Germline V lookup: CDR1 LNHDA, CDR2 SQIVND (reference sequence). The CDR3 extends over 13 amino acids. The V end lost 5 bases, the J end lost 11 bases, and 18 bases lay between the germline ends. CDR3 coding DNA: TGTGCCAGTAGTCCAACTGCCACGAGGGATTACACCTTC. Residues: CASSPTATRDYTF.

The chain employs TRBV7-2 and TRBJ1-5; TRBD1 aligns across 7 bases. Trimming cost V 1 base and J 4 bases; bases outside gene matches: 1. The CDR3 has 14 residues. Germline assignment: CDR1 SGHTA and CDR2 FQGNSA. The CDR3: CASSLVQGNQPQHF. CDR3 nucleotides: TGTGCCAGCAGCTTAGTACAGGGGAATCAGCCCCAGCATTTT.

The CDR3 region has the DNA TGTGCCAGCAGCTTGAGGCGCGCGGCCGCCTACGAGCAGTACTTC. It yields the protein CASSLRRAAAYEQYF. The V gene is TRBV5-6, the J gene TRBJ2-7; D is undetermined. CDR3 length: 15 residues. V was trimmed by 1 base and J by 2 bases, leaving 13 bases between them. Germline V gene lookup returns CDR1 SGHDT and CDR2 YYEEEE.

This chain links TRBV3-1 (or the pseudogene TRBV3-2) with TRBJ1-5; 9 bases are a match to TRBD1. Trimming removed 0 bases from V and 0 bases from J; junction bases left unmatched: 3. This CDR3 is built from 17 residues. Germline V gene lookup returns CDR1 LGHDT and CDR2 YNNKEL (reference sequence). The CDR3 loop is CASSQDPTGGSNQPQHF. CDR3 nucleotide sequence: TGTGCCAGCAGCCAAGATCCGACAGGGGGTAGCAATCAGCCCCAGCATTTT.

The chain links TRBV7-9 to TRBJ1-1; D is perhaps TRBD1 (5 bases). The germline CDR1 and CDR2 sequences are SEHNR and FQNEAQ (reference sequence). V lost 3 bases and J 2 bases, leaving 19 bases between the germline ends. The CDR3 is 17 residues long. CDR3 coding DNA: TGTGCCAGCAGCTTGGGGTTGAGCAGGGAAAACAACACTGAAGCTTTCTTT. Its translation is CASSLGLSRENNTEAFF.

The CDR3 DNA is TGTGCCAGTAGTCTCAACTATGGCTACACCTTC. As protein: CASSLNYGYTF. The genes are TRBV19 and TRBJ1-2, with D hard to call. Germline V lookup: CDR1 LNHDA, CDR2 SQIVND (reference sequence). V was shortened by 5 bases and J by 2 bases, with 3 bases between the two germline ends. The CDR3 is 11 amino acids.

V and J are TRBV19 and TRBJ2-1; tentatively, D is TRBD1 (5 bases). Germline-derived CDR1 and CDR2 are LNHDA and SQIVND (reference sequence). Trimming stripped 5 bases from V and 9 bases from J, with 17 bases between. This CDR3 comprises 14 residues. CDR3: CASSFGALVGEQFF. DNA of the CDR3: TGTGCCAGTAGTTTTGGGGCGTTAGTGGGTGAGCAGTTCTTC.

The chain is built from TRBV28 and TRBJ2-3; 11 nucleotides match TRBD2. Looked up from germline, CDR1 is MDHEN and CDR2 is SYDVKM. This CDR3 contains 17 residues. The J segment lost 2 bases and the V segment lost 2 bases, leaving 6 bases of the junction unmatched. The CDR3 protein is CASSLRSGGAVTDTQYF. The CDR3 DNA sequence: TGTGCCAGCAGTTTACGTAGCGGGGGGGCGGTCACAGATACGCAGTATTTT.

The chain links TRBV4-1 to TRBJ2-7; tentative D call: TRBD2 (5 bases). The CDR3 runs to 14 residues. Trimming shortened V by 6 bases and J by 5 bases, and 17 bases separated the two germline ends. Germline V lookup: CDR1 MGHRA, CDR2 YSYEKL. CDR3 protein: CASRPPGSGDEQYF. CDR3 DNA sequence: TGCGCCAGCAGGCCCCCGGGGAGCGGTGACGAGCAGTACTTC.

This chain links TRBV28 with TRBJ2-1; D not certain. The germline V gene has CDR1 MDHEN and CDR2 SYDVKM. The V and J ends lost 2 bases and 7 bases respectively, with 3 bases between them. This CDR3 has 11 amino acids. This CDR3 is CASSLENEQFF. The CDR3 DNA follows: TGTGCCAGCAGTTTAGAGAATGAGCAGTTCTTC.

The CDR3 DNA reads TGCGCCAGCAGCTCGGTGTCAACTAATGAAAAACTGTTTTTT. It encodes CASSSVSTNEKLFF. The chain joins TRBV5-1 to TRBJ1-4; no definite D call. The CDR3 contains 14 residues. Germline CDR1 reads SGHRS; CDR2 reads YFSETQ. V was shortened by 3 bases and J by 0 bases, with 6 bases between the two germline ends. Full variable domain (remainder filled in from reference TRBV5-1 and TRBJ1-4): KAGVTQTPRYLIKTRGQQVTLSCSPISGHRSVSWYQQTPGQGLQFLFEYFSETQRNKGNFPGRFSGRQFSNSRSEMNVSTLELGDSALYLCASSSVSTNEKLFFGSGTQLSVL.

The rearrangement joins TRBV7-2 to TRBJ2-3; no clear D gene. In germline, CDR1 is SGHTA, CDR2 FQGNSA. With 5 bases removed from V and 2 bases from J, the gap between germline ends came to 11 bases. The CDR3 spans 14 residues. The CDR3 region is CASSPSSYTDTQYF. The CDR3 DNA follows: TGTGCCAGCAGCCCAAGTTCCTACACAGATACGCAGTATTTT.

This sequence joins TRBV7-5 and TRBJ1-6. TRBV7-5 counts as a pseudogene. This CDR3 region has 13 residues. The CDR3 DNA follows: TGTGCCAGCAGCACAAGCGGTGGCTCACCCCTCCACTTT. It yields the protein CASSTSGGSPLHF.

This chain links TRBV11-2 with TRBJ2-7, with D possibly being TRBD1 (5 bases). The V and J ends lost 1 base and 2 bases respectively, with 12 bases between them. Germline CDR1 SGHAT, CDR2 FQNNGV. The CDR3 totals 15 residues. CDR3 bases: TGTGCCAGCAGCTTAGGGCAGGGTAGGACCTACGAGCAGTACTTC. It yields the protein CASSLGQGRTYEQYF.

The rearrangement links TRBV7-2 to TRBJ2-7, with 8 bases lining up with TRBD1. Losses at the gene ends were 5 bases for V and 6 bases for J; bases not matched to a gene: 3. This CDR3 has 12 amino acids. Looked up from germline, CDR1 is SGHTA and CDR2 is FQGNSA. The CDR3 loop reads CASSAGTGEQYF. CDR3 coding DNA: TGTGCCAGCAGCGCGGGGACAGGCGAGCAGTACTTC. Full variable domain (missing parts from reference TRBV7-2 and TRBJ2-7): GAGVSQSPSNKVTEKGKDVELRCDPISGHTALYWYRQSLGQGLEFLIYFQGNSAPDKSGLPSDRFSAERTGGSVSTLTIQRTQQEDSAVYLCASSAGTGEQYFGPGTRLTVT.